Below, 26 T cell receptor beta chains from the same sample are listed, as sequenced in a study of beta chain features in type 1 diabetes. Expressed TCRB transcripts got sequenced, as all isolated RNA was reverse transcribed. This table comes from immunoSEQ multiplex PCR, and its TCRdb copy is limited to in-frame clones, with some not included. The sample includes about 900,000 clones, 15% to 20% of them seen just once. Sequencing input: naive CD4+ T cells from blood. The receptors were gathered from a woman under 30 in good health.

This clone has more than one count but fewer than ten. The V and J genes are TRBV4-3 and TRBJ2-2, with 9 bases identical to TRBD1. CDR1 is LGHNA and CDR2 is YSLEER in the germline V gene. The J segment lost 2 bases and the V segment lost 1 base, leaving 2 bases of the junction unmatched. This CDR3 is built from 16 residues. The CDR3 DNA follows: TGCGCCAGCAGCCAAGGGGACAGGGCAAACACCGGGGAGCTGTTTTTT. It yields the protein CASSQGDRANTGELFF.

The chain employs TRBV13 and TRBJ2-1; the match to TRBD2 covers 7 bases. The ends lost 4 bases at V and 3 bases at J; junction bases unmatched: 9. The CDR3 has 16 residues. Germline values: CDR1 PRHDT, CDR2 FYEKMQ (reference sequence). The CDR3 bases are TGTGCCAGCAGCTCCGCTCGACTAGCCTTCTACAATGAGCAGTTCTTC. As protein: CASSSARLAFYNEQFF.

In its sample, this clone was seen a few times. V gene TRBV18 combines with J gene TRBJ2-3; D uncertain. Between the trimmed V and J ends, which lost 5 bases and 5 bases, there was a span of 8 bases. CDR3 length equals 12 residues. Germline V gene lookup returns CDR1 KGHSH and CDR2 LQKENI. Here the CDR3 DNA reads TGTGCCAGCTCATCAACTTTAGATACGCAGTATTTT. It is translated as CASSSTLDTQYF.

A few counts support this clone. The CDR3 DNA follows: TGTGCCAGCAGCTTAGGGTCGTGGGATACGCAGTATTTT. As protein: CASSLGSWDTQYF. The chain uses TRBV7-2 and TRBJ2-3; the D is unclear. V dropped 1 base and J dropped 6 bases, with 8 bases sitting between them. Germline V lookup: CDR1 SGHTA, CDR2 FQGNSA. The CDR3 runs 13 residues.

This clone was picked up a small number of times. This chain joins TRBV25-1 and TRBJ2-3, with 12 bases that match TRBD2. Per the germline V gene, CDR1 is MGHDK and CDR2 is SYGVNS. The CDR3 spans 17 residues. J was trimmed by 7 bases and V by 4 bases; bases with no gene match: 12. Written as DNA, the CDR3 is TGTGCCAGCAGTGGGACTAGCGGGACCCGACGCCCGTATACGCAGTATTTT. Translation gives CASSGTSGTRRPYTQYF.

This clone was observed a handful of times. The genes are TRBV7-2 and TRBJ2-1, with unresolved D. Germline values: CDR1 SGHTA, CDR2 FQGNSA. V lost 5 bases and J lost 10, with 12 bases in between. The CDR3 runs 12 residues. The CDR3 coding sequence is TGTGCCAGCAGCCAACGACGCATGGAGCAGTTCTTC. The encoded protein is CASSQRRMEQFF. Combining the CDR3 with reference TRBV7-2 and TRBJ2-1 gives the whole variable domain GAGVSQSPSNKVTEKGKDVELRCDPISGHTALYWYRQSLGQGLEFLIYFQGNSAPDKSGLPSDRFSAERTGGSVSTLTIQRTQQEDSAVYLCASSQRRMEQFFGPGTRLTVL.

This clone turned up a few times. This sequence joins TRBV7-9 and TRBJ2-6; possibly TRBD1 for D (6 bases). CDR1 is SEHNR and CDR2 is FQNEAQ in the germline V gene (reference sequence). The CDR3 is made up of 17 amino acids. The germline V and J ends were trimmed by 2 bases and 2 bases, with 13 bases remaining between them. CDR3 sequence reads: CASSLILQGPGANVLTF. The CDR3 DNA is TGTGCCAGCAGCTTAATCCTACAGGGTCCTGGGGCCAACGTCCTGACTTTC.

This clone has only a few counts. The gene calls are TRBV5-1 and TRBJ2-3; D uncertain. The CDR3 runs to 13 residues. The germline gives CDR1 SGHRS, CDR2 YFSETQ. V was cut by 1 base and J by 11 bases, with 14 bases left in between. CDR3 nucleotides: TGCGCCAGCAGCTTGTCGGATGCCTCGTGGCAGTATTTT. Its translation is CASSLSDASWQYF.

There are a few counts of this clone. The J gene is TRBJ1-5, the V gene TRBV7-9; no reliable D call. This CDR3 region has 13 residues. Trimming shortened V by 0 bases and J by 6 bases, and 6 bases separated the two germline ends. CDR1 is SEHNR, CDR2 FQNEAQ, per germline (reference sequence). The CDR3: CASSLALGQPQHF. The CDR3 nucleotides are TGTGCCAGCAGCTTAGCGCTTGGTCAGCCCCAGCATTTT.

The chain carries TRBV15 and TRBJ2-7; D is perhaps TRBD2 (6 bases). The V end lost 0 bases, the J end lost 6 bases, and 12 bases lay between the germline ends. Per germline, CDR1 LNHNV and CDR2 YYDKDF (reference sequence). This CDR3 is built from 14 residues. CDR3 sequence (DNA): TGTGCCACCAGCAGAGATCGGGGGAAGAGCGAGCAGTACTTC. Encoded protein: CATSRDRGKSEQYF.

This clone was counted between two and nine times. This chain connects TRBV29-1 to TRBJ1-2; D unclear. The germline CDR1 and CDR2 sequences are SQVTM and ANQGSEA. Trimming took 3 bases from V and 2 from J, leaving 19 bases between them. This CDR3 is built from 16 residues. The CDR3 here is CSVDVAFVRQNYGYTF. The CDR3 DNA sequence: TGCAGCGTTGATGTTGCTTTTGTGCGGCAGAACTATGGCTACACCTTC.

This clone was observed a few times. Within the sample, other DNA sequences also encode this same CDR3. This sequence joins TRBV27 and TRBJ2-6; D is undetermined. This CDR3 is built from 13 residues. Germline CDR1 MNHEY, CDR2 SMNVEV (reference sequence). V lost 6 bases to trimming and J lost 0 bases, with 3 bases between them. CDR3 nucleotides: TGTGCCAGCAGGAGCTCTGGGGCCAACGTCCTGACTTTC. Amino acids: CASRSSGANVLTF.

J is TRBJ2-3 and V is TRBV5-4; 10 positions agree with TRBD2. From germline, CDR1 is SGHNT and CDR2 YYREEE (reference sequence). This CDR3 is built from 13 residues. Germline trimming cut 5 bases from V and 5 bases from J; bases unmatched to any gene: 2. CDR3 nucleotide sequence: TGTGCCAGCAGACGACTAGCGGGAGATACGCAGTATTTT. This encodes CASRRLAGDTQYF.

This chain uses TRBV4-3 with TRBJ2-5; no reliable D call. The CDR3 is 16 amino acids. Deletions cut 0 bases from V and 5 bases from J, with 16 bases between. Per the germline V gene, CDR1 is LGHNA and CDR2 is YSLEER. CDR3 in amino acids: CASSQDWTPQGETQYF. The CDR3 coding sequence is TGCGCCAGCAGCCAAGATTGGACCCCCCAAGGGGAGACCCAGTACTTC.

This clone was counted only a few times. V is TRBV5-1 and J is TRBJ2-6; 8 positions agree with TRBD1. In germline, CDR1 is SGHRS, CDR2 YFSETQ. This CDR3 is built from 18 residues. Trimming cost V 5 bases and J 3 bases; bases outside gene matches: 13. The CDR3 nucleotides read TGCGCCAGCAGTCAGGGACAGGTGGGACTTTATGGGGCCAACGTCCTGACTTTC. It yields the protein CASSQGQVGLYGANVLTF.

The rearrangement uses TRBV5-1 and TRBJ2-2; weak D call: TRBD2 (7 bases). Trimming removed 4 bases from V and 3 bases from J, with 22 bases in between. The CDR3 runs to 18 residues. From germline, CDR1 is SGHRS and CDR2 YFSETQ. Here the CDR3 DNA reads TGCGCCAGCAGCGTCCGCCCAGGCGGGGGCCTTTACACCGGGGAGCTGTTTTTT. It yields the protein CASSVRPGGGLYTGELFF.

A few counts support this clone. The chain has TRBV28 and TRBJ2-2; 10 bases align to TRBD2. Germline loops: CDR1 MDHEN, CDR2 SYDVKM. CDR3 size: 17 residues. With 7 bases clipped from V and 4 bases from J, the junction kept 12 bases outside the gene matches. The CDR3 DNA sequence: TGTGCCAGCATCAACTCTCGGACTAGCGGACGCACCGGGGAGCTGTTTTTT. Protein: CASINSRTSGRTGELFF.

This clone was observed a handful of times. This sequence joins TRBV2 and TRBJ2-7; 7 bases are a match to TRBD1. With V trimmed by 8 bases and J by 1 base, 5 bases remained unmatched. Germline V gives CDR1 SNHLY, CDR2 FYNNEI. The CDR3 has 13 amino acids. CDR3 residues: CASWTGPSYEQYF. The CDR3 coding sequence is TGTGCCAGCTGGACAGGTCCTTCCTACGAGCAGTACTTC.

This clone showed up just a few times. This chain connects TRBV5-1 to TRBJ2-2; no definite D call. Germline CDR1 is SGHRS and CDR2 is YFSETQ. The V and J ends lost 1 base and 1 base respectively, with 8 bases between them. The CDR3 contains 15 residues. The CDR3 is CASSLMAQNTGELFF. As DNA, the CDR3 is TGCGCCAGCAGCTTGATGGCACAGAACACCGGGGAGCTGTTTTTT. Drawing the rest from reference TRBV5-1 and TRBJ2-2, the complete variable domain is KAGVTQTPRYLIKTRGQQVTLSCSPISGHRSVSWYQQTPGQGLQFLFEYFSETQRNKGNFPGRFSGRQFSNSRSEMNVSTLELGDSALYLCASSLMAQNTGELFFGEGSRLTVL.

This clone was found a few times. The chain employs TRBV18 and TRBJ1-2; D not resolved. This CDR3 has 14 residues. Germline V gene data show CDR1 as KGHSH and CDR2 as LQKENI. V was pared by 1 base and J by 2 bases, with 8 bases between. The CDR3 loop reads CASSPQEPNYGYTF. The CDR3 DNA sequence: TGTGCCAGCTCACCACAGGAGCCGAACTATGGCTACACCTTC.

There are a few counts of this clone. The V gene is TRBV7-2, the J gene TRBJ2-1; D may be TRBD1 or TRBD2 (6 bases each). The germline V and J ends were trimmed by 6 bases and 2 bases, with 17 bases remaining between them. This CDR3 has 16 amino acids. From germline, CDR1 is SGHTA and CDR2 FQGNSA. The DNA for the CDR3 is TGTGCCAGCAGTACCACGGGGGACAAGACCTACAATGAGCAGTTCTTC. Amino acid sequence: CASSTTGDKTYNEQFF.

This clone appeared a few times. The chain recombines TRBV6-6 with TRBJ2-7; 13 bases match TRBD2. The CDR3 has 16 amino acids. The ends lost 4 bases at V and 6 bases at J; junction bases unmatched: 9. In germline, CDR1 is MNHNY, CDR2 SVGAGI (reference sequence). The CDR3 sequence is CASSFLGLAGTGEQYF. For the CDR3, the DNA is TGTGCCAGCAGTTTCCTGGGACTAGCGGGAACGGGCGAGCAGTACTTC.

In its sample, this clone was seen a few times. V and J are TRBV4-3 and TRBJ2-5; 7 bases are shared with TRBD1. Trimming took 2 bases from V and 4 from J; bases not matched to a gene: 7. Germline loops: CDR1 LGHNA, CDR2 YSLEER. The CDR3 consists of 15 residues. In DNA form, the CDR3 reads TGCGCCAGCAGCCAACTGACAGGGTTTGCAGAGACCCAGTACTTC. Its translation: CASSQLTGFAETQYF.

V usage is TRBV28 and J usage is TRBJ2-5; the D is unclear. V lost 5 bases to trimming and J lost 5 bases, with 15 bases between them. Germline V gives CDR1 MDHEN, CDR2 SYDVKM. This CDR3 spans 14 amino acids. DNA for the CDR3: TGTGCCAGCAGTCCGGGCCAGTTAAGGGAGACCCAGTACTTC. Protein: CASSPGQLRETQYF.

This chain joins TRBV7-9 and TRBJ2-7, with unresolved D. V shed 5 bases and J shed 5 bases, with 7 bases lying between them. The CDR3 has 11 amino acids. Looked up from germline, CDR1 is SEHNR and CDR2 is FQNEAQ (reference sequence). CDR3 in amino acids: CASSPRDEQYF. The CDR3 DNA reads as TGTGCCAGCAGCCCCCGAGACGAGCAGTACTTC.

This clone was seen more than once but under ten times. This may be a read error: a much more frequent sequence differs by one nucleotide. In the same sample, other DNA sequences code for this CDR3. The chain combines TRBV7-9 with TRBJ2-1; no clear D gene. Germline V gene data show CDR1 as SEHNR and CDR2 as FQNEAQ (reference sequence). The CDR3 extends over 11 amino acids. Trimming took 2 bases from V and 5 from J, leaving 1 base between them. CDR3 loop: CASSLNNEQFF. CDR3 bases: TGTGCCAGCAGCTTAAACAATGAGCAGTTCTTC.